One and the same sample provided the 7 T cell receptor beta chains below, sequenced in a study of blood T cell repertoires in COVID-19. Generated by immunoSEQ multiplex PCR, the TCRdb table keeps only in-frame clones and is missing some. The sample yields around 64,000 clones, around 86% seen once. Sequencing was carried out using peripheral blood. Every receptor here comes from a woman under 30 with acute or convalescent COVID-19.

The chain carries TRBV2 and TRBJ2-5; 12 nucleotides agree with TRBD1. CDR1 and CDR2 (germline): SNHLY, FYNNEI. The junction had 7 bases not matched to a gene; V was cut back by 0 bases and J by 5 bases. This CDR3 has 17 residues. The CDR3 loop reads CASSEAIGTGGRETQYF. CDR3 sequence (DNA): TGTGCCAGCAGTGAAGCAATCGGGACAGGGGGCCGGGAGACCCAGTACTTC.

DNA for the CDR3: TGTGCCAGCAGCTTAGAACAAACCGGGGAGCTGTTTTTT. Protein product: CASSLEQTGELFF. The genes are TRBV7-9 and TRBJ2-2; D is unresolved. Germline-derived CDR1 and CDR2 are SEHNR and FQNEAQ (reference sequence). This CDR3 has 13 amino acids. V shed 1 base and J shed 5 bases, with 5 bases lying between them.

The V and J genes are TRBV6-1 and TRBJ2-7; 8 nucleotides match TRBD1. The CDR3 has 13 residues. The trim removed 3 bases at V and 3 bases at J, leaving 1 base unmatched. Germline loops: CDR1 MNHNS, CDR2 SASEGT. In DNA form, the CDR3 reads TGTGCCAGCAGTGACAGGGGGCGCTACGAGCAGTACTTC. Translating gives CASSDRGRYEQYF.

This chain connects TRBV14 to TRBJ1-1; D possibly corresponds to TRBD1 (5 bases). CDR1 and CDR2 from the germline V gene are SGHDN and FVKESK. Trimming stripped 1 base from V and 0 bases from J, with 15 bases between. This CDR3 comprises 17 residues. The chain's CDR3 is CASSQAISDRLNTEAFF. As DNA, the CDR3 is TGTGCCAGCAGCCAAGCTATCTCCGACAGACTGAACACTGAAGCTTTCTTT. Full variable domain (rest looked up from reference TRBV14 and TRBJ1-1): EAGVTQFPSHSVIEKGQTVTLRCDPISGHDNLYWYRRVMGKEIKFLLHFVKESKQDESGMPNNRFLAERTGGTYSTLKVQPAELEDSGVYFCASSQAISDRLNTEAFFGQGTRLTVV.

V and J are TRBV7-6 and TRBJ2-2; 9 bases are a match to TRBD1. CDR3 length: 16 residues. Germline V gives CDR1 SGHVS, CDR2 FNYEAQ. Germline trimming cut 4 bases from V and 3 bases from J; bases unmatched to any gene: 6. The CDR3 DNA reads TGTGCCAGCAGCTCGAGATGGACAGGGGACACCGGGGAGCTGTTTTTT. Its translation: CASSSRWTGDTGELFF.

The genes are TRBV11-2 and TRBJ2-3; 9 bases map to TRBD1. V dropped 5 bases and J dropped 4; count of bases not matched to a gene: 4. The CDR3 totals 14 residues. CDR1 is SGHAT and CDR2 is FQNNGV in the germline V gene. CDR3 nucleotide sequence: TGTGCCAGCAGCCAAACAGGGGGCGCAGATACGCAGTATTTT. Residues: CASSQTGGADTQYF. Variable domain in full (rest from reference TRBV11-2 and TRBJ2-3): EAGVAQSPRYKIIEKRQSVAFWCNPISGHATLYWYQQILGQGPKLLIQFQNNGVVDDSQLPKDRFSAERLKGVDSTLKIQPAKLEDSAVYLCASSQTGGADTQYFGPGTRLTVL.

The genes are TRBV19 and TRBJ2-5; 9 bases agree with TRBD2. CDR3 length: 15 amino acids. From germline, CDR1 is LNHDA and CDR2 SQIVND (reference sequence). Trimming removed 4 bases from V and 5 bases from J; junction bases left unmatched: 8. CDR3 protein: CASSTLAGGVETQYF. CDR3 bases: TGTGCCAGTAGTACCCTCGCGGGGGGGGTCGAGACCCAGTACTTC.